This paragraph covers one TCR beta chain sequence. Fresh peripheral blood, approximately 9.1 ml, was the source of the PBMCs. This sample was included in a study of T cells in Graves' hyperthyroidism and ophthalmopathy. The CDR3 regions of TCR beta were amplified from RNA transcripts. An initial round of RT-PCR targeting the TCR CDR3 relied on the HTBI primer set. Using its own MiXCR run on the multiplex PCR reads, TCRdb lists one record per CDR3 protein. The profile covers roughly 500,000 distinct CDR3 sequences, with 22% appearing a single time and about 49% taken by the ten largest. Trimming cost V 2 bases and J 0 bases; bases outside gene matches: 1. This CDR3 region has 13 residues. Germline values: CDR1 GTSNPN, CDR2 SVGIG (reference sequence).

The specimen was blood. The chain uses TRBV30 and TRBJ2-7; 7 bases align to TRBD2. The clonotype comes from a woman in her seventies with Graves' ophthalmopathy. The CDR3 sequence is CAWSRGGSYEQYF. The DNA of the CDR3 is TGTGCCTGGAGTCGCGGGGGCTCCTACGAGCAGTACTTC.